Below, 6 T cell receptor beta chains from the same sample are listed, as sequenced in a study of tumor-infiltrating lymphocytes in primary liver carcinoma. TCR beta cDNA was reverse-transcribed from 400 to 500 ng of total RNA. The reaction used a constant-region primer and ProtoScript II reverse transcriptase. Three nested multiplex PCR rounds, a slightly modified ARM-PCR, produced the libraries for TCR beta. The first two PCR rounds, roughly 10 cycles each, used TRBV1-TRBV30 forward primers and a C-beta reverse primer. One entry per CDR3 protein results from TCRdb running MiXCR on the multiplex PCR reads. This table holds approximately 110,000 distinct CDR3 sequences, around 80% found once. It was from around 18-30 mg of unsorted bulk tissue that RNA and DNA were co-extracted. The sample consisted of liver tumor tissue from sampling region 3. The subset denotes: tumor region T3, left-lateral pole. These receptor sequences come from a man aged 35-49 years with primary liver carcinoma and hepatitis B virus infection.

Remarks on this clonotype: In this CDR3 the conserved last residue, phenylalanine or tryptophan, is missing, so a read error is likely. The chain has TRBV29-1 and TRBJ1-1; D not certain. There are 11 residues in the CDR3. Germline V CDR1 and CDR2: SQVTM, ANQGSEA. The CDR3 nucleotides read TGCAGCGTTGTCGAGAACAGTGAAGCTTTCTAT. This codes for CSVVENSEAFY.

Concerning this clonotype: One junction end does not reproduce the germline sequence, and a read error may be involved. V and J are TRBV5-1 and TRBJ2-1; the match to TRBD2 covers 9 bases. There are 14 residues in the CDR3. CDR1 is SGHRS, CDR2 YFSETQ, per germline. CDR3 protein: CASSSAGGYNEQSF. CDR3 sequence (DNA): TGCGCCAGCAGTTCGGCGGGAGGGTACAATGAGCAATCCTTC.

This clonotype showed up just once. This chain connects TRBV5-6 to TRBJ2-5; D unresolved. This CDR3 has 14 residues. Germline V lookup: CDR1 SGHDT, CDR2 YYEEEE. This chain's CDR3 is CTGSLESSQETQYF. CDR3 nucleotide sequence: TGTACCGGCAGCTTGGAGTCTAGCCAAGAGACCCAGTACTTC.

The chain's CDR3 is CASTSSVASTDTQYF. CDR3 nucleotide sequence: TGTGCCAGTACCTCCTCCGTAGCTTCCACAGATACGCAGTATTTT. The gene calls are TRBV5-4 and TRBJ2-3; D unresolved. The V end lost 8 bases, the J end lost 2 bases, and 18 bases lay between the germline ends. Germline assignment: CDR1 SGHNT and CDR2 YYREEE (reference sequence). There are 15 residues in the CDR3.

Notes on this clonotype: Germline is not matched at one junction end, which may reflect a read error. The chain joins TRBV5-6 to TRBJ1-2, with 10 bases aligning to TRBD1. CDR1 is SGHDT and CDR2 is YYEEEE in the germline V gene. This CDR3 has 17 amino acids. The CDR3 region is CASSLGQGMHPLYGYTF. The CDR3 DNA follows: TGCGCCAGCAGCTTGGGACAGGGGATGCACCCCCTCTATGGCTACACCTTC.

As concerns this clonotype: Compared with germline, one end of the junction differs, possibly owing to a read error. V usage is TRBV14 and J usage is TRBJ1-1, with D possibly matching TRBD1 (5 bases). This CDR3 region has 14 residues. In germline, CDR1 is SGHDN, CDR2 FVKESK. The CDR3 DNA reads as TGTGTCAGCAGCCAAGATCAGGGCCCTTACTCAGCTTTCTTT. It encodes CVSSQDQGPYSAFF.